This TCR beta chain came from a study of cytotoxic CD8 clonotypes in ibrutinib-treated CLL (dated by TCRdb to 2020 to 2023). As for the study more broadly: The cohort was composed of some twelve relapsed/refractory and about 15 treatment-naive patients; IGHV unmutated status was identified in 17 patients. Of the 86 participants in the trial, roughly 25 had longitudinal samples available. Response samples were taken after a median of roughly 12 months on treatment, ranging from roughly 6 to 36 months. Partial responses were observed in approximately 24 patients and complete responses in 2; after a median follow-up of 68 months, remission was maintained in around 14 patients and progression was observed in around twelve. Every sample from remission and from progressive disease was obtained while the patients were still on ibrutinib. Cryopreserved peripheral blood mononuclear cells were obtained prior to treatment, at the time of response, and at either disease progression or sustained remission. An average of 255,043 productive templates and 94,082 productive rearrangements was obtained per sample. Study-wide conclusions, independent of this receptor: Sustained-remission and progressing patients did not have matched sampling times, and lymph node repertoires were not examined. An increase in clonality was observed at ibrutinib response, with clonality remaining stable during sustained remission and falling back toward baseline at progression. Baseline clonality exceeded that of age-matched healthy donors and correlated strongly with circulating CD8+ T-cell counts. Public clonotypes were rare and either shrank or stayed stable during treatment, and the rise in clonality at ibrutinib response reflected expansion of private clonotypes.

The CDR3, cysteine through phenylalanine, is 13 amino acids long. Only the CDR3 portion is preserved as DNA: 39 bases, with reading frame beginning at the first base. Cut back by 8 bases and 7 bases, the V and J ends lie 17 bases apart. CDR1 and CDR2, looked up from the germline V gene, are MNHNS and SASEGT. In the case of this clone: No cognate antigen has been identified for it. Per-nucleotide qualities are absent, and no much larger clonotype sits a single base away.

The sample's time point, from its label and the paper: 12 months on ibrutinib. For TCR beta library preparation, around 1.9 micrograms of genomic DNA were extracted from the cryopreserved PBMCs. Longitudinal blood samples from CLL patients receiving ibrutinib monotherapy were subjected to high-throughput TCR beta sequencing. The patients were enrolled in a single-center, open-label phase 2 trial of ibrutinib monotherapy. A MiSeq instrument was used for deep resolution sequencing, which targeted depths ranging from 1 in 1 million up to 1 in 200,000 T cells, with coverage averaging 10x for each clonotype. The immunoSEQ hsTCRB Kit was used to generate the TCR beta libraries. Regarding the original processing steps: ImmunoSEQ Data Assistant and ImmunoSEQ Analyzer were used for data analysis, and V, D and J genes were assigned according to IMGT definitions. Clonality, which ranges from 0 to 1, was calculated by subtracting the normalized Shannon entropy of productive rearrangement frequencies from one. Public clonotype analysis was restricted to overrepresented clonotypes comprising at least 0.05% of each patient's repertoire. About a dozen age-matched healthy donor repertoires from immuneACCESS served as clonality controls. The table was pulled from immuneACCESS by TCRdb, which kept in-frame rearrangements only. Such tables lose some clones; where checked, under half of the loss comes from unresolved V genes, and the rest has no known cause. V, J and clone size were drawn from that table, and D and trimming were deduced from the DNA. In all, the sample holds about 49,000 clones, and roughly 76% of those were seen once. Roughly 13% of the sample goes to the ten largest clones.

The chain couples TRBV6-1 to TRBJ1-1; the D gene remains uncertain. The receptor's source is a human donor with chronic lymphocytic leukemia. The material sequenced was PBMCs, taken after 12 months of ibrutinib treatment. The CDR3 has the sequence CASLKHGGLEAFF. Read as DNA, the sequence is TGTGCCAGCCTTAAACATGGAGGTCTTGAAGCTTTCTTT.